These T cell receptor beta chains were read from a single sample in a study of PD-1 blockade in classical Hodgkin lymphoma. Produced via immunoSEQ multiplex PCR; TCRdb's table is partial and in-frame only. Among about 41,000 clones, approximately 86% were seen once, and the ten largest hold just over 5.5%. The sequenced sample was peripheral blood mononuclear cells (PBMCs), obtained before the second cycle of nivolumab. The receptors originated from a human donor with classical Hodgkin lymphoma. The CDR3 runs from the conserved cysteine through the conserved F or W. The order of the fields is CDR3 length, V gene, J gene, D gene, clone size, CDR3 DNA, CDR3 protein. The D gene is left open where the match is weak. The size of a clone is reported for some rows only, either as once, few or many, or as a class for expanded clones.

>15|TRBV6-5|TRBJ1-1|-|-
TGTGCCAGCAGTTACTCCGGTGGGTTGGGTACTGAAGCTTTCTTT
CASSYSGGLGTEAFF
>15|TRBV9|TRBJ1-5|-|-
TGTGCCAGCAGCGTACATGACGGGAGCAATCAGCCCCAGCATTTT
CASSVHDGSNQPQHF
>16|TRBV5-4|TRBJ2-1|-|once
TGTGCCAGCAGCTTGGGTTCTGCGGCCTCCTACAATGAGCAGTTCTTC
CASSLGSAASYNEQFF
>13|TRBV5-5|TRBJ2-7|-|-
TGTGCCAGCAGCTTGTATGGGAACTACGAGCAGTACTTC
CASSLYGNYEQYF
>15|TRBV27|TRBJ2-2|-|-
TGTGCCAGCAGTCTAGGGCAGCTCCAAACCGGGGAGCTGTTTTTT
CASSLGQLQTGELFF
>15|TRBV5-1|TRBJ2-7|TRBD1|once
TGCGCCAGCAGCCCGATGACAGGGGACTCCTACGAGCAGTACTTC
CASSPMTGDSYEQYF
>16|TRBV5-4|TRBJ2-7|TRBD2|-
TGTGCCAGCAGCTTCCGTAGGGCGGGAGGACCCTACGAGCAGTACTTC
CASSFRRAGGPYEQYF
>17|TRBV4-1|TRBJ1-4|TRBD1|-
TGCGCCAGCGGAACCGGACAGGGAGCTAGGGCGAATGAAAAACTGTTTTTT
CASGTGQGARANEKLFF
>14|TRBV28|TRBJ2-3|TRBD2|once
TGTGCCAGCGGACTAGGTTGGATTACAGATACGCAGTATTTT
CASGLGWITDTQYF
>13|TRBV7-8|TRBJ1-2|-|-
TGTGCCAGCAGCTCACAGGGAAGTTATGGCTACACCTTC
CASSSQGSYGYTF
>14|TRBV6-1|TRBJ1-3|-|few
TGTGCCAGCAGTGAATGGAGCTCTGGAAACACCATATATTTT
CASSEWSSGNTIYF
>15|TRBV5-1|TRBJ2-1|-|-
TGCGCCAGCAGCTTGAGATCGTCCCATGATGGTGAGCAGTTCTTC
CASSLRSSHDGEQFF
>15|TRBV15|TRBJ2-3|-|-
TGTGCCACCAGCGGGGAAAGGGGCTTGATGAATACGCAGTATTTT
CATSGERGLMNTQYF
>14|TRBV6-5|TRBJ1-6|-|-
TGTGCCAGCAGTTCCGGGCCATATAATTCACCCCTCCACTTT
CASSSGPYNSPLHF
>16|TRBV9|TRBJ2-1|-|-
TGTGCCAGCAGCGCCGGAAGGGAGATTAGCAACAATGAGCAGTTCTTC
CASSAGREISNNEQFF
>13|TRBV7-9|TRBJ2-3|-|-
TGTGCCAGCAGCGCCGAGAGCACAGATACGCAGTATTTT
CASSAESTDTQYF
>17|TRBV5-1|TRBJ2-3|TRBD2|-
TGCGCCAGCAGCTTGGGACTAGCGGGAGGGCCAGCAGATACGCAGTATTTT
CASSLGLAGGPADTQYF
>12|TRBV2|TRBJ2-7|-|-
TGTGCCAGCAGCGGTCCACTAGTCGTGCAGTACTTC
CASSGPLVVQYF
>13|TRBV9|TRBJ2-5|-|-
TGTGCCAGCAGCGTATCGTATGGGGAGACCCAGTACTTC
CASSVSYGETQYF
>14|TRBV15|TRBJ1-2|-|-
TGTGCCACCAGCAGAGATCATAGTAACTATGGCTACACCTTC
CATSRDHSNYGYTF
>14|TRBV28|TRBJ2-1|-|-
TGTGCCAGCAGTTTAAGGGTGGCGTACAATGAGCAGTTCTTC
CASSLRVAYNEQFF
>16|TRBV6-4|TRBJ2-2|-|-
TGTGCCAGCAGTGACTCCGGGAGTTTTGGGGCCGGGGAGCTGTTTTTT
CASSDSGSFGAGELFF